This T cell receptor beta chain was obtained from a study of cytomegalovirus exposure and HLA in healthy donors. Study-wide results and limits: Later work showed greater clonal expansion in HLA-associated TCR beta chains than in equally common others. Solely CMV serostatus was available to characterize immune exposure. In vitro assays verified that a few CMV-associated chains recognized CMV antigens specifically.

The CDR3 runs 17 residues. Likely unrecorded immune exposures existed in these nominally healthy donors. On this clone: The antigen is not known.

The PCR ran on 60 Vbeta and 13 Jbeta primers. Only in-frame clones appear in the TCRdb table, and some are missing; sequencing was by immunoSEQ multiplex PCR. The repertoire includes more than 80,000 clones, just over 70% of them detected once, and 0.6% to 1% sits in the top ten. The chain combines TRBV12-2 with TRBJ2-1; TRBD2, as called in the table, went unchecked against the DNA. TRBV12-2 is reported as a pseudogene. The receptor was isolated from a boy younger than 18 in good health and CMV-seronegative. The sequenced sample consisted of PBMCs. CDR3 sequence reads: CASRFRSGHPAGNEQFF. DNA for the CDR3: TGTGCAAGTCGCTTCCGAAGCGGTCACCCCGCGGGGAATGAGCAGTTCTTC.